This T cell receptor beta chain was identified in a study of graft-versus-host responses after intestinal transplantation. V was pared by 4 bases and J by 7 bases, with 15 bases between. The CDR3 sequence is 13 residues long. The V gene's germline CDR1 is SGHRS and CDR2 YFSETQ. Here immunoSEQ multiplex PCR was the method, and the copy in TCRdb shows in-frame clones only, minus some. The data hold roughly 13,000 clones, with approximately 30% observed a single time. The V call is TRBV5-1, the J call TRBJ2-7; possibly TRBD1 or TRBD2 for D (6 bases each). The sequencing here drew on alloreactive CD4+ T cells from a mixed lymphocyte reaction culture, taken before intestinal transplant. This sample's subset: CFSE-low proliferating T cells sorted from approximately 6-day pre-transplant mixed lymphocyte reaction (GvH or HvG direction). This sequence originates from a human patient who received an intestinal transplant. In DNA form, the CDR3 reads TGCGCCAGCAGCGCGGGACACGGCTGGGAGCAGTACTTC. Its translation: CASSAGHGWEQYF.